The next 11 T cell receptor beta chains were all read from a single sample in a study of cytomegalovirus exposure and HLA in healthy donors. Profiled with immunoSEQ multiplex PCR; TCRdb holds only in-frame clones, not every one. The sample records over 200,000 clones, roughly 90% being singletons. The sequencing input was PBMCs. These receptors all come from a woman under 30 in good health and CMV-seronegative.

The DNA for the CDR3 is TGTGCCAGCAGCACACAGGGGCCCTACGAGCAGTACGTC. It yields the protein CASSTQGPYEQYV. This sequence joins TRBV11-2 and TRBJ2-7, with TRBD1 matching over 7 bases. Germline loops: CDR1 SGHAT, CDR2 FQNNGV. The J segment lost 2 bases and the V segment lost 5 bases, leaving 3 bases of the junction unmatched. The CDR3 consists of 13 residues.

Here the CDR3 reads CASRERGGHDEQYF. The DNA for the CDR3 is TGTGCCAGCAGGGAGCGGGGGGGCCACGACGAGCAGTACTTC. J is TRBJ2-7 and V is TRBV5-4; 10 bases are a match to TRBD2. The trim removed 5 bases at V and 5 bases at J, leaving 7 bases unmatched. Germline loops: CDR1 SGHNT, CDR2 YYREEE (reference sequence). The length of the CDR3 is 14 residues.

The J gene is TRBJ1-2, the V gene TRBV10-3; no reliable D call. Germline loops: CDR1 ENHRY, CDR2 SYGVKD. Trimming cost V 0 bases and J 6 bases, with 17 bases left between them. The CDR3 sequence is 16 residues long. The CDR3 bases are TGTGCCATCAGTGAGTCGAGGGAACACGGTCGTCATGGCTACACCTTC. Translation: CAISESREHGRHGYTF.

The V call is TRBV6-5, the J call TRBJ2-5, with D maybe TRBD2 (6 bases). Germline values: CDR1 MNHEY, CDR2 SVGAGI. The V and J ends lost 0 bases and 5 bases respectively, with 16 bases between them. The CDR3 runs 16 residues. CDR3 sequence reads: CASSYSGGVPGETQYF. The CDR3 DNA is TGTGCCAGCAGTTACTCGGGCGGGGTACCGGGGGAGACCCAGTACTTC.

The DNA for the CDR3 is TGTGCCAGCAGCTTAGGACAGGGGGCTTTAATGAACACTGAAGCTTTCTTT. Encoded protein: CASSLGQGALMNTEAFF. The chain joins TRBV7-2 to TRBJ1-1; the match to TRBD1 covers 10 bases. J was trimmed by 0 bases and V by 1 base; bases with no gene match: 5. Germline-derived CDR1 and CDR2 are SGHTA and FQGNSA. The CDR3 is 17 amino acids.

The rearrangement uses TRBV5-8 and TRBJ2-7, with D maybe TRBD2 (6 bases). The germline CDR1 and CDR2 sequences are SGHTS and YDEGEE. The CDR3 covers 11 residues. V lost 7 bases, J lost 4 bases, and 9 bases lay in between. CDR3 in amino acids: CASPRGYEQYF. The CDR3 nucleotides read TGTGCCAGCCCCCGGGGGTACGAGCAGTACTTC.

The genes are TRBV28 and TRBJ2-1, with TRBD1 identical over 8 bases. V was clipped by 7 bases and J by 5 bases; unmatched bases: 13. Germline CDR1 is MDHEN and CDR2 is SYDVKM. This CDR3 contains 16 residues. CDR3 DNA: TGTGCCAGCACTGTACAACACAGGGGGTGGGACAATGAGCAGTTCTTC. The encoded protein is CASTVQHRGWDNEQFF.

This sequence joins TRBV2 and TRBJ1-3; D unresolved. This CDR3 spans 13 amino acids. The V gene lost 6 bases and the J gene lost 8 bases, with 14 bases spanning the gap. Germline CDR1 and CDR2: SNHLY and FYNNEI. The CDR3 nucleotides read TGTGCCAGCAGCCCCCGGCGGGGAGACACCATATATTTT. Translating it yields CASSPRRGDTIYF.

The chain uses TRBV6-1 and TRBJ1-1, with no clear D. This CDR3 region has 11 residues. V was trimmed by 6 bases and J by 13 bases, leaving 15 bases between them. Germline CDR1 is MNHNS and CDR2 is SASEGT. The chain's CDR3 is CASSLPPEDFF. Here the CDR3 DNA reads TGTGCCAGCAGCCTCCCACCCGAGGATTTCTTT.

The chain employs TRBV5-1 and TRBJ2-1; 11 nucleotides align to TRBD2. The germline V gene encodes CDR1 SGHRS and CDR2 YFSETQ. The CDR3 is 16 amino acids. The V gene end was trimmed by 1 base and the J gene end by 4 bases; junction bases not matched to a gene: 4. CDR3 sequence: CASSLIAGGQYNEQFF. The CDR3 DNA reads as TGCGCCAGCAGCTTGATAGCGGGGGGGCAGTACAATGAGCAGTTCTTC.

V gene TRBV18 combines with J gene TRBJ2-5; possibly TRBD2 for D (5 bases). Germline lookup yields CDR1 KGHSH and CDR2 LQKENI. V was shortened by 0 bases and J by 1 base, with 12 bases between the two germline ends. The CDR3 totals 16 residues. The DNA for the CDR3 is TGTGCCAGCTCACCACCGAATCGCCTAGCCCAAGAGACCCAGTACTTC. Protein product: CASSPPNRLAQETQYF.